This TCR beta chain is drawn from a study of blood T cell repertoires in COVID-19. CDR1 and CDR2 from the germline V gene are MNHEY and SMNVEV (reference sequence). This CDR3 is built from 13 residues. V lost 6 bases and J lost 4, with 7 bases in between. TCRdb's table, derived via immunoSEQ multiplex PCR, lists solely in-frame clones and lacks some. The sample yields some 300,000 clones, 89% seen once. V usage is TRBV27 and J usage is TRBJ2-6; D unclear. Sequencing was carried out using peripheral blood. The receptor was isolated from a woman aged 30 to 39 with COVID-19, enrolled during active disease. The CDR3 sequence is CASSALGANVLTF. As DNA, the CDR3 is TGTGCCAGCAGCGCGTTGGGGGCCAACGTCCTGACTTTC.